One T cell receptor (beta chain) is described in this entry. TCRdb keeps only in-frame clones here, not all; method: immunoSEQ multiplex PCR. The data contain 100,000 to 150,000 clones, approximately 86% of them seen just once; the ten biggest clones take up approximately 8%. The sample is drawn from a study of identifying expanded T cells in peripheral blood. Germline values: CDR1 SGHDT, CDR2 YYEEEE. The ends lost 4 bases at V and 9 bases at J; junction bases unmatched: 12. The CDR3 runs to 16 residues. Sequenced: blood. The chain recombines TRBV5-6 with TRBJ2-3; 12 bases agree with TRBD1. This TCR came from a person aged 18 to 70 in good health. CDR3 loop: CASSNPPGQGARTQYF. The DNA of the CDR3 is TGTGCCAGCAGCAACCCCCCGGGACAGGGGGCGCGAACGCAGTATTTT.